This paragraph covers one T cell receptor (beta chain) sequence. The sample is drawn from a study of cytomegalovirus exposure and HLA in healthy donors. The PCR contained 60 Vbeta and 13 Jbeta primers. Produced via immunoSEQ multiplex PCR; TCRdb's table is partial and in-frame only. The sample includes about 120,000 clones, 70% to 80% of them seen just once. The ends lost 0 bases at V and 6 bases at J; junction bases unmatched: 12. Germline loops: CDR1 SGHNT, CDR2 YYREEE (reference sequence). The CDR3 runs to 16 residues. The V call is TRBV5-4, the J call TRBJ2-7; TRBD1 aligns across 7 bases. Sequenced input: PBMCs. The sequence was collected from a woman in her forties in good health and CMV-seropositive. The CDR3 loop is CASSLGGDRVWGEQYF. The CDR3 nucleotides are TGTGCCAGCAGCTTGGGGGGCGACAGGGTATGGGGCGAGCAGTACTTC. The whole variable domain, remainder taken from reference TRBV5-4 and TRBJ2-7, is ETGVTQSPTHLIKTRGQQVTLRCSSQSGHNTVSWYQQALGQGPQFIFQYYREEENGRGNFPPRFSGLQFPNYSSELNVNALELDDSALYLCASSLGGDRVWGEQYFGPGTRLTVT.